These 18 T cell receptor beta chains came from one sample sequenced in a study of T cell responses to AZD1222 COVID-19 vaccine. TCRdb's table, derived via immunoSEQ multiplex PCR, lists solely in-frame clones and lacks some. The sample includes some 150,000 clones, approximately 95% of them seen just once. Here the sequenced sample was peripheral blood, taken on day 0 of MenACWY control vaccination. These receptors originate from an adult in good health.

This clone was observed a single time. The rearrangement uses TRBV27 and TRBJ2-3; 8 nucleotides line up with TRBD2. In germline, CDR1 is MNHEY, CDR2 SMNVEV (reference sequence). With 5 bases clipped from V and 1 base from J, the junction kept 5 bases outside the gene matches. The length of the CDR3 is 15 residues. In nucleotides, the CDR3 is TGTGCCAGCAGTCGACTAGCGCCCGGCACAGATACGCAGTATTTT. Encoded protein: CASSRLAPGTDTQYF.

The V gene is TRBV7-9, the J gene TRBJ1-4, with 8 bases aligning to TRBD1. The CDR3 consists of 15 residues. Trimming cost V 1 base and J 7 bases; bases outside gene matches: 5. Per the germline V gene, CDR1 is SEHNR and CDR2 is FQNEAQ (reference sequence). Here the CDR3 DNA reads TGTGCCAGCAGCTTAGATGGGACAGGTAGTGAAAAACTGTTTTTT. Its translation is CASSLDGTGSEKLFF.

For this clone: The sample holds other DNA sequences that translate to the same CDR3. The chain is built from TRBV7-2 and TRBJ2-7, with D perhaps TRBD1 or TRBD2 (5 bases each). CDR3 length: 14 residues. Germline CDR1 SGHTA, CDR2 FQGNSA. The ends were cut back, 1 base at V and 4 bases at J, with 11 bases in the middle. The CDR3 is CASSLVTGPYEQYF. In DNA, the CDR3 is TGTGCCAGCAGCTTAGTGACGGGACCTTACGAGCAGTACTTC.

This clone was counted a single time. Here the CDR3 DNA reads TGCGCCAGCAGCCAAGCCTTCGGATACGAGCAGTACTTC. This gives the protein CASSQAFGYEQYF. This chain uses TRBV4-3 with TRBJ2-7; D gene uncertain. The CDR3 has 13 amino acids. V shed 1 base and J shed 4 bases, with 8 bases lying between them. Germline lookup yields CDR1 LGHNA and CDR2 YSLEER.

J is TRBJ1-5 and V is TRBV2, with D tentatively TRBD1 (5 bases). The V gene's germline CDR1 is SNHLY and CDR2 FYNNEI. V was pared by 4 bases and J by 2 bases, with 12 bases between. This CDR3 has 15 residues. The CDR3 region is CASSGQGGRNQPQHF. The CDR3, as DNA: TGTGCCAGCAGTGGGCAGGGAGGACGCAATCAGCCCCAGCATTTT.

The genes are TRBV28 and TRBJ1-2; D is undetermined. The CDR3 length is 11 residues. Trimming cost V 4 bases and J 8 bases, with 8 bases left between them. From germline, CDR1 is MDHEN and CDR2 SYDVKM. The CDR3 loop reads CASSSGGGYTF. The CDR3 coding sequence is TGTGCCAGCAGTTCGGGAGGAGGCTACACCTTC.

The chain joins TRBV7-9 to TRBJ2-3; no reliable D call. V was shortened by 8 bases and J by 4 bases, with 13 bases between the two germline ends. The CDR3 is made up of 13 amino acids. CDR1 is SEHNR and CDR2 is FQNEAQ in the germline V gene (reference sequence). The chain's CDR3 is CASGRVSADTQYF. Written as DNA, the CDR3 is TGTGCCAGCGGGCGAGTGTCCGCAGATACGCAGTATTTT.

The chain is built from TRBV5-1 and TRBJ1-1, with 7 bases identical to TRBD1. Per the germline V gene, CDR1 is SGHRS and CDR2 is YFSETQ. Germline trimming cut 2 bases from V and 2 bases from J; bases unmatched to any gene: 9. This CDR3 is built from 16 residues. CDR3 sequence: CASSFAGTAYNTEAFF. The CDR3 region has the DNA TGCGCCAGCAGCTTTGCCGGGACAGCCTATAACACTGAAGCTTTCTTT.

The genes are TRBV11-3 and TRBJ2-3, with D tentatively TRBD1 (6 bases). The CDR3 sequence is 15 residues long. With 5 bases removed from V and 3 bases from J, the gap between germline ends came to 15 bases. Germline V gene sequence: CDR1 SGHNT, CDR2 YENEEA. CDR3 region: CASSKQGQGTDTQYF. CDR3 sequence (DNA): TGTGCCAGCAGCAAACAGGGTCAGGGGACAGATACGCAGTATTTT.

The chain uses TRBV6-5 and TRBJ1-2; D is ambiguous. CDR3 length: 12 residues. Germline V CDR1 and CDR2: MNHEY, SVGAGI. Trimming took off 7 bases at V and 4 bases at J, with 10 bases between the two ends. The CDR3 is CASTSPGYGYTF. The CDR3 region has the DNA TGTGCCAGCACCTCCCCCGGCTATGGCTACACCTTC.

This sequence joins TRBV5-4 and TRBJ2-2; a weak D match, TRBD2 (6 bases). Trimming removed 4 bases at V and 1 base at J, with 11 bases between. The CDR3 spans 15 residues. From germline, CDR1 is SGHNT and CDR2 YYREEE (reference sequence). CDR3: CASSPGTLNTGELFF. CDR3 nucleotide sequence: TGTGCCAGCAGCCCCGGGACTTTGAACACCGGGGAGCTGTTTTTT. The full variable domain, with the rest looked up from reference TRBV5-4 and TRBJ2-2, is ETGVTQSPTHLIKTRGQQVTLRCSSQSGHNTVSWYQQALGQGPQFIFQYYREEENGRGNFPPRFSGLQFPNYSSELNVNALELDDSALYLCASSPGTLNTGELFFGEGSRLTVL.

As DNA, the CDR3 is TGCGCCAGCAGCTTGGGGACAGGGTACCTTTATAATTCACCCCTCCACTTT. Its translation: CASSLGTGYLYNSPLHF. J is TRBJ1-6 and V is TRBV5-1; 8 bases are shared with TRBD1. CDR1 is SGHRS and CDR2 is YFSETQ in the germline V gene. The CDR3 loop spans 17 amino acids. Germline trimming cut 0 bases from V and 4 bases from J; bases unmatched to any gene: 6.

This rearrangement joins TRBV11-1 to TRBJ2-5; 8 nucleotides match TRBD1. V dropped 5 bases and J dropped 5; count of bases not matched to a gene: 7. The length of the CDR3 is 14 residues. CDR1 and CDR2 (germline): SGHAT, FQDESV (reference sequence). The CDR3 DNA reads TGTGCCAGCAGCCACGGACAGGGAATGGAGACCCAGTACTTC. It yields the protein CASSHGQGMETQYF. Supplemented by reference TRBV11-1 and TRBJ2-5, the full variable domain reads EAEVAQSPRYKITEKSQAVAFWCDPISGHATLYWYRQILGQGPELLVQFQDESVVDDSQLPKDRFSAERLKGVDSTLKIQPAELGDSAMYLCASSHGQGMETQYFGPGTRLLVL.

The genes are TRBV27 and TRBJ1-2; no definite D call. The V end lost 5 bases, the J end lost 4 bases, and 11 bases lay between the germline ends. The CDR3 covers 13 residues. Germline-derived CDR1 and CDR2 are MNHEY and SMNVEV (reference sequence). CDR3 sequence reads: CASSPRVFYGYTF. CDR3 DNA: TGTGCCAGCAGTCCACGGGTCTTCTATGGCTACACCTTC.

The genes are TRBV9 and TRBJ2-1; D not certain. CDR1 is SGDLS, CDR2 YYNGEE, per germline. This CDR3 region has 15 residues. The V gene lost 0 bases and the J gene lost 4 bases, with 11 bases spanning the gap. DNA of the CDR3: TGTGCCAGCAGCGTAGGTTTACGGACGTACAATGAGCAGTTCTTC. This sequence encodes CASSVGLRTYNEQFF.

This clone was seen only once. V and J are TRBV3-1 (or the pseudogene TRBV3-2) and TRBJ1-5; TRBD1 might be the D (6 bases). The V gene lost 3 bases and the J gene lost 1 base, with 10 bases spanning the gap. In germline, CDR1 is LGHDT, CDR2 YNNKEL (reference sequence). The CDR3 covers 15 residues. CDR3 DNA: TGTGCCAGCAGCCAGGACAGTTTAAGCAATCAGCCCCAGCATTTT. As protein: CASSQDSLSNQPQHF.

The rearrangement joins TRBV25-1 to TRBJ1-2, with D unclear. There are 14 residues in the CDR3. V was trimmed by 0 bases and J by 4 bases, leaving 9 bases between them. Germline V lookup: CDR1 MGHDK, CDR2 SYGVNS. Here the CDR3 reads CASSEYGISYGYTF. The CDR3 nucleotides are TGTGCCAGCAGTGAATATGGCATCTCCTATGGCTACACCTTC.

V is TRBV25-1 and J is TRBJ1-2; D is uncertain. This CDR3 has 15 residues. The V end lost 4 bases, the J end lost 8 bases, and 20 bases lay between the germline ends. The germline CDR1 and CDR2 sequences are MGHDK and SYGVNS. The CDR3 DNA reads as TGTGCCAGCAGTGGGGTGGGCCCCCGAGTGATAGGCTACACCTTC. This sequence encodes CASSGVGPRVIGYTF.